The clone carrying this TCR beta chain was seen just once. Its cognate antigen is unknown. The germline V gene has CDR1 SGHRS and CDR2 YFSETQ. V gave up 0 bases and J gave up 1 base; unmatched junction bases: 4. The CDR3 is made up of 15 amino acids. The sample is drawn from a study of Ad26.COV2.S vaccination and SARS-CoV-2 variants. Study-wide results and caveats: Substantial post-vaccination breadth of spike-specific CD8+ and CD4+ T cell responses was reported. An underestimation of total T cell responses may have resulted from the TCR breadth and depth analyses. Measurement of non-spike TCR breadth gave similar results in vaccine and placebo recipients. Vaccinees showed greater spike-specific TCR breadth than placebo recipients.

The assay was immunoSEQ multiplex PCR, and TCRdb's table has in-frame clones only and misses some. The profile shows approximately 340,000 clones, approximately 90% of them singletons. The sample here was peripheral blood, taken after recovery from COVID-19. This clonotype originated in a human donor who had recovered from COVID-19. The chain uses TRBV5-1 and TRBJ2-7, with 7 bases matching TRBD1. CDR3 sequence reads: CASSLGSGGSYEQYF. The CDR3 bases are TGCGCCAGCAGCTTGGGCTCAGGGGGTTCCTACGAGCAGTACTTC. The full variable domain, completed using reference TRBV5-1 and TRBJ2-7, is KAGVTQTPRYLIKTRGQQVTLSCSPISGHRSVSWYQQTPGQGLQFLFEYFSETQRNKGNFPGRFSGRQFSNSRSEMNVSTLELGDSALYLCASSLGSGGSYEQYFGPGTRLTVT.